These 27 T cell receptor beta chains originate from one sample sequenced in a study of lymphopenia after photon versus proton radiotherapy (dated by TCRdb to about 2019). Library construction relied on the immunoSEQ multiplex PCR assay. TCRdb retrieved this table from immuneACCESS and kept in-frame rearrangements only. Not all clones are present; in checked studies, unresolved V genes account for under half, and no reason is known for the remainder. The table for this sample lists 75,000 or so clones; approximately 82% of them were counted only once. In total, the top ten clones hold under 1.5% of the sample. Here the sequenced sample was peripheral blood, taken from a patient treated with proton-based radiotherapy. The source is a man in his sixties with pancreatic cancer.

This chain uses TRBV10-3 with TRBJ1-1; 9 bases map to TRBD1. V shed 4 bases and J 0 bases; nucleotides not matched to a gene: 9. The CDR3 runs to 17 residues. CDR1 and CDR2 (germline): ENHRY, SYGVKD. This CDR3 reads CAISGSGTGSVNTEAFF. The CDR3 DNA reads as TGTGCCATCAGTGGATCCGGGACAGGGTCTGTGAACACTGAAGCTTTCTTT.

The genes are TRBV7-2 and TRBJ1-1; a weak D match, TRBD1 (5 bases). The CDR3 consists of 15 residues. Germline V lookup: CDR1 SGHTA, CDR2 FQGNSA. Trimming cost V 5 bases and J 10 bases, with 23 bases left between them. Here the CDR3 DNA reads TGTGCCAGCAGCAGGAAATTAGGGGATTCAGAGGGAGCTTTCTTT. It yields the protein CASSRKLGDSEGAFF.

The chain has TRBV13 and TRBJ2-7; D may correspond to TRBD1 or TRBD2 (6 bases each). CDR3 size: 12 residues. Trimming left V 5 bases short and J 6 bases short, with 11 bases between. The germline V gene has CDR1 PRHDT and CDR2 FYEKMQ (reference sequence). CDR3 residues: CASSPTGAEQYF. The CDR3 DNA sequence: TGTGCCAGCAGCCCTACGGGGGCCGAGCAGTACTTC. Based on the CDR3 plus reference TRBV13 and TRBJ2-7, the full variable domain is AAGVIQSPRHLIKEKRETATLKCYPIPRHDTVYWYQQGPGQDPQFLISFYEKMQSDKGSIPDRFSAQQFSDYHSELNMSSLELGDSALYFCASSPTGAEQYFGPGTRLTVT.

The chain has TRBV10-3 and TRBJ2-5; D gene unclear. The V gene lost 3 bases and the J gene lost 4 bases, with 9 bases spanning the gap. Germline-derived CDR1 and CDR2 are ENHRY and SYGVKD. This CDR3 region has 13 residues. The CDR3 loop reads CAISENSLETQYF. The CDR3 DNA sequence: TGTGCCATCAGTGAAAACTCGTTAGAGACCCAGTACTTC.

The chain is built from TRBV28 and TRBJ2-3; 11 positions match TRBD1. The V and J ends lost 3 bases and 5 bases, in that order; junction bases with no gene match: 4. The CDR3 contains 15 residues. Germline V lookup: CDR1 MDHEN, CDR2 SYDVKM. This CDR3 reads CASSFWTGGIDTQYF. In DNA form, the CDR3 reads TGTGCCAGCAGTTTTTGGACAGGGGGCATAGATACGCAGTATTTT.

The rearrangement joins TRBV9 to TRBJ2-5; a possible D gene is TRBD2 (5 bases). CDR1 and CDR2 from the germline V gene are SGDLS and YYNGEE. The CDR3 loop spans 13 amino acids. V was pared by 0 bases and J by 7 bases, with 10 bases between. CDR3 sequence (DNA): TGTGCCAGCAGCGTAGTCCCAAGCGGGACCCAGTACTTC. Translated, it gives CASSVVPSGTQYF.

The chain couples TRBV19 to TRBJ2-3; D might be TRBD1 (6 bases). The CDR3 spans 13 residues. Germline CDR1 LNHDA, CDR2 SQIVND (reference sequence). Trimming cost V 8 bases and J 4 bases, with 13 bases left between them. In DNA, the CDR3 is TGTGCCAGTTCTAGGGGGTTGGCAGATACGCAGTATTTT. Translated, it gives CASSRGLADTQYF.

The genes are TRBV5-5 and TRBJ2-7; TRBD1 is a possible D gene (5 bases). Germline-derived CDR1 and CDR2 are SGHKS and YYEKEE (reference sequence). Trimming took off 0 bases at V and 6 bases at J, with 16 bases between the two ends. CDR3 length: 15 amino acids. The CDR3 is CASSLGHQGGIEQYF. The CDR3, as DNA: TGTGCCAGCAGCTTGGGTCACCAGGGTGGGATCGAGCAGTACTTC.

The chain recombines TRBV7-2 with TRBJ2-5; 9 bases map to TRBD2. The germline V gene encodes CDR1 SGHTA and CDR2 FQGNSA. This CDR3 has 16 amino acids. Losses at the gene ends were 3 bases for V and 1 base for J; bases not matched to a gene: 6. The chain's CDR3 is CASSLNPGLAQETQYF. The DNA for the CDR3 is TGTGCCAGCAGCTTGAACCCGGGACTAGCCCAAGAGACCCAGTACTTC.

The chain employs TRBV2 and TRBJ2-7; D may be TRBD1 (5 bases). This CDR3 spans 12 amino acids. Trimming left V 6 bases short and J 6 bases short, with 12 bases between. Germline loops: CDR1 SNHLY, CDR2 FYNNEI. CDR3 residues: CASSRQGFEQYF. Written as DNA, the CDR3 is TGTGCCAGCAGCCGCCAGGGATTCGAGCAGTACTTC.

The chain recombines TRBV11-2 with TRBJ1-1; 7 nucleotides match TRBD1. CDR3 length equals 12 residues. V lost 6 bases, J lost 7 bases, and 5 bases stayed unmatched. The germline V gene encodes CDR1 SGHAT and CDR2 FQNNGV. CDR3: CASSSDRFEAFF. The CDR3 DNA sequence: TGTGCCAGCAGTTCGGACAGGTTTGAAGCTTTCTTT.

The rearrangement joins TRBV4-1 to TRBJ2-1; D may be TRBD1 (5 bases). Trimming took off 9 bases at V and 5 bases at J, with 17 bases between the two ends. The CDR3 sequence is 14 residues long. Germline assignment: CDR1 MGHRA and CDR2 YSYEKL. CDR3 in amino acids: CASTRVAANNEQFF. CDR3 sequence (DNA): TGCGCCAGTACCAGGGTGGCCGCAAACAATGAGCAGTTCTTC.

The CDR3 protein is CASSEATTALAGELFF. The CDR3 DNA is TGTGCCAGCAGTGAAGCGACGACAGCCCTTGCCGGGGAGCTGTTTTTT. The chain is built from TRBV2 and TRBJ2-2, with a tentative D call TRBD1 (5 bases). The V end lost 0 bases, the J end lost 6 bases, and 14 bases lay between the germline ends. This CDR3 comprises 16 residues. Germline lookup yields CDR1 SNHLY and CDR2 FYNNEI.

This chain links TRBV4-1 with TRBJ2-3, with TRBD1 matching 10 bases. J lost 2 bases, V lost 2 bases, and 7 bases had no gene match. The CDR3 is 17 amino acids. Germline V gene sequence: CDR1 MGHRA, CDR2 YSYEKL. The CDR3 DNA is TGCGCCAGCAGCCAATGGACAGGGGGGCTTGTCACAGATACGCAGTATTTT. This sequence encodes CASSQWTGGLVTDTQYF.

A remark on this clone: The same CDR3 is also encoded by other DNA sequences in this sample. The CDR3 DNA is TGTGCCAGCAGCCCGTTTAATGAGCAGTTCTTC. This translates into CASSPFNEQFF. The rearrangement links TRBV7-2 to TRBJ2-1; no clear D gene. Germline CDR1 SGHTA, CDR2 FQGNSA. This CDR3 spans 11 amino acids. V was pared by 5 bases and J by 7 bases, with 6 bases between.

V usage is TRBV6-5 and J usage is TRBJ2-3; weak D call: TRBD2 (5 bases). This CDR3 has 16 amino acids. CDR1 is MNHEY, CDR2 SVGAGI, per germline. V shed 0 bases and J shed 4 bases, with 14 bases lying between them. The DNA for the CDR3 is TGTGCCAGCAGTTACTCACCCCCCGCAGCGGCAGATACGCAGTATTTT. It is translated as CASSYSPPAAADTQYF.

V gene TRBV5-1 combines with J gene TRBJ1-3; D ambiguous. The germline V gene encodes CDR1 SGHRS and CDR2 YFSETQ. This CDR3 contains 16 residues. Trimming removed 0 bases from V and 4 bases from J, with 14 bases in between. CDR3 sequence (DNA): TGCGCCAGCAGCTTGGCAGGACCGAGGTTAGGAAACACCATATATTTT. It specifies CASSLAGPRLGNTIYF.

V gene TRBV9 combines with J gene TRBJ2-3; perhaps TRBD2 as D (6 bases). Germline CDR1 SGDLS, CDR2 YYNGEE. The CDR3 contains 15 residues. V was trimmed by 2 bases and J by 0 bases, leaving 10 bases between them. For the CDR3, the DNA is TGTGCCAGCAGCGTTACCGGGACTAGCACAGATACGCAGTATTTT. Residues: CASSVTGTSTDTQYF. Full variable domain (outside the CDR3, taken from reference TRBV9 and TRBJ2-3): DSGVTQTPKHLITATGQRVTLRCSPRSGDLSVYWYQQSLDQGLQFLIQYYNGEERAKGNILERFSAQQFPDLHSELNLSSLELGDSALYFCASSVTGTSTDTQYFGPGTRLTVL.

This rearrangement joins TRBV7-8 to TRBJ1-5, with 10 positions matching TRBD1. Germline V lookup: CDR1 SGHVS, CDR2 FQNEAQ. Losses at the gene ends were 5 bases for V and 0 bases for J; bases not matched to a gene: 13. The CDR3 runs to 19 residues. The CDR3 loop is CASSLLVGQGRYSNQPQHF. The CDR3 nucleotides read TGTGCCAGCAGCCTCCTTGTGGGACAGGGGAGATATAGCAATCAGCCCCAGCATTTT.

Details on this clone: At one of its ends the junction is not consistent with the germline gene, which may arise from a read error. The V call is TRBV7-7, the J call TRBJ1-1, with D hard to call. Germline V gives CDR1 SSHAT, CDR2 FNYEAQ (reference sequence). This CDR3 region has 13 residues. The chain's CDR3 is CASSLTVSTEAFF. The CDR3 bases are TGTGCTAGCAGCTTAACGGTTTCCACTGAAGCTTTCTTT.

This clone was counted once. The chain has TRBV28 and TRBJ2-7; the match to TRBD1 covers 8 bases. V shed 2 bases and J 6 bases; nucleotides not matched to a gene: 6. The germline V gene has CDR1 MDHEN and CDR2 SYDVKM. CDR3 length: 14 residues. The chain's CDR3 is CASSLVQGVGEQYF. CDR3 coding DNA: TGTGCCAGCAGTTTAGTACAGGGGGTGGGCGAGCAGTACTTC.

The V and J genes are TRBV19 and TRBJ1-4; D gene ambiguous. The CDR3 consists of 13 residues. In germline, CDR1 is LNHDA, CDR2 SQIVND (reference sequence). The V and J ends lost 6 bases and 10 bases respectively, with 15 bases between them. CDR3 nucleotide sequence: TGTGCCAGTAGCACCCAGCCCGCCGGAAAACTGTTTTTT. Encoded protein: CASSTQPAGKLFF.

This clone has only one observation. This chain joins TRBV9 and TRBJ1-1; D perhaps matches TRBD1 (6 bases). The CDR3 spans 12 residues. Germline V gives CDR1 SGDLS, CDR2 YYNGEE. V was pared by 3 bases and J by 10 bases, with 13 bases between. CDR3 in amino acids: CASSETTGRAFF. The DNA of the CDR3 is TGTGCCAGCAGCGAAACAACAGGGAGAGCTTTCTTT.

The rearrangement joins TRBV21-1 to TRBJ2-3; TRBD2 is taken as the D call from the table, unchecked against the DNA. TRBV21-1 is a pseudogene segment. The CDR3 totals 20 residues. CDR3 bases: TGTGCCAGCAGCAAAGTGAGGGAGCGAAGCGGGAGGGCCACGACAGATACGCAGTATTTT. Translation: CASSKVRERSGRATTDTQYF.

V is TRBV6-6 and J is TRBJ2-7, with 8 bases aligning to TRBD1. Germline trimming cut 10 bases from V and 5 bases from J; bases unmatched to any gene: 16. The CDR3 totals 15 residues. Looked up from germline, CDR1 is MNHNY and CDR2 is SVGAGI (reference sequence). CDR3 nucleotides: TGTGCCATCAGCCCTCGGACAGGGCGTTTGGACGAGCAGTACTTC. Encoded protein: CAISPRTGRLDEQYF.

The chain joins TRBV28 to TRBJ2-1; 7 positions agree with TRBD2. This CDR3 spans 16 amino acids. J gave up 3 bases and V 5 bases, and 10 bases lay outside the gene matches. The germline V gene encodes CDR1 MDHEN and CDR2 SYDVKM. The CDR3 coding sequence is TGTGCCAGCAGTGGATGGGCGGGAGAGATCTACAATGAGCAGTTCTTC. This sequence encodes CASSGWAGEIYNEQFF.

The chain couples TRBV9 to TRBJ2-1, with D unresolved. CDR3 length: 15 residues. Germline loops: CDR1 SGDLS, CDR2 YYNGEE. V was trimmed by 4 bases and J by 5 bases, leaving 16 bases between them. The CDR3 spells CASSTNEQRNNEQFF. The CDR3 region has the DNA TGTGCCAGCAGCACCAACGAACAACGAAACAATGAGCAGTTCTTC. Together with reference TRBV9 and TRBJ2-1, the CDR3 gives the full variable domain: DSGVTQTPKHLITATGQRVTLRCSPRSGDLSVYWYQQSLDQGLQFLIQYYNGEERAKGNILERFSAQQFPDLHSELNLSSLELGDSALYFCASSTNEQRNNEQFFGPGTRLTVL.